This TCR beta chain was recorded in a study of regulatory T cells in long-lasting Graves disease. Deletions cut 7 bases from V and 6 bases from J, with 16 bases between. Germline V lookup: CDR1 LNHDA, CDR2 SQIVND (reference sequence). The CDR3 has 14 residues. Study results and limitations: Lower TCR diversity characterized persistent Graves' patients relative to newly diagnosed patients. Among samples with persistent disease, TRBV28, TRBJ1-2 and TRBJ2-5 were favored.

Assembly of TCR beta libraries relied on iRepertoire HTBI primers together with Arm-PCR of CDR3 regions. Via MiXCR, TCRdb re-called the multiplex PCR reads, giving one row per CDR3 protein. The table has more than 450,000 distinct CDR3 sequences, approximately 12% seen once. Time point in this sample: newly diagnosed GD, antithyroid drugs for less than 3 months. After RNA was extracted from PBMCs, the TCR library was made from it. This clonotype was counted between two and nine times. Its antigen is not identified. In addition, the sample was reused for a study of T cells in Graves' hyperthyroidism and ophthalmopathy. That paper notes: Clinicians diagnosed patients from clinical symptoms, serum thyroxine and TRAb, thyroid ultrasound and orbital computed tomography. HTBI primers were employed in a first-round RT-PCR of the TCR CDR3.

The receptor was derived from a woman aged 25-40 years with Graves disease. The sample consisted of peripheral blood mononuclear cells (PBMCs), taken at new diagnosis, from a patient treated with antithyroid drugs. This rearrangement joins TRBV19 to TRBJ1-5; a weak D match, TRBD1 (5 bases). DNA for the CDR3: TGTGCCAGTACCCCTTGGGGCGTGCTTCAGCCCCAGCATTTT. The encoded protein is CASTPWGVLQPQHF.